This T cell receptor beta chain was recorded in a study of control samples from healthy donors and cancer patients. Sequenced by immunoSEQ multiplex PCR; TCRdb stores in-frame clones only, minus some. Found here are roughly 92,000 clones, 85% to 90% of them singletons; the top ten hold 1.3%. From germline, CDR1 is SGHKS and CDR2 YYEKEE (reference sequence). The CDR3 totals 13 residues. V was pared by 0 bases and J by 3 bases, with 3 bases between. Sequenced input: blood. The rearrangement joins TRBV5-5 to TRBJ2-2; D unclear. This receptor was identified in a woman between 45 and 60 years old in good health. CDR3 loop: CASSLGHTGELFF. In DNA form, the CDR3 reads TGTGCCAGCAGCTTGGGTCACACCGGGGAGCTGTTTTTT.